Listed here are 20 T cell receptor beta chains from one sample, sequenced in a study of identical twins. TCRdb reanalysed the 5' RACE reads using MiXCR and keeps one entry per CDR3 protein. The data show fewer than 500,000 distinct CDR3 sequences, 14% seen once. A further study also used this sample, focusing on yellow fever vaccine responses in identical twins.

Material for sequencing was CD4+ T cells sorted from blood. Every receptor here comes from a woman younger than 35 in good health.

V and J are TRBV19 and TRBJ2-4; D is uncertain. V was clipped by 3 bases and J by 4 bases, with 10 bases between them. This CDR3 is 14 amino acids long. Per the germline V gene, CDR1 is LNHDA and CDR2 is SQIVND (reference sequence). The CDR3 protein is CASSIKGTKNIQYF. CDR3 in DNA: TGTGCCAGTAGTATTAAGGGAACGAAAAACATTCAGTACTTC.

This clonotype was recorded at least ten times. The J gene is TRBJ1-1, the V gene TRBV7-3; D is unclear. This CDR3 contains 14 residues. V lost 5 bases, J lost 10 bases, and 20 bases lay in between. Germline-derived CDR1 and CDR2 are SGHTA and FQGTGA. CDR3 bases: TGTGCCAGCAGCCCCGACTCGGGTTTTGAAGCAGCTTTCTTT. Translated, it gives CASSPDSGFEAAFF.

This clonotype was seen more than once but under ten times. This chain connects TRBV27 to TRBJ2-7; D not resolved. Trimming took off 7 bases at V and 0 bases at J, with 13 bases between the two ends. CDR1 and CDR2 from the germline V gene are MNHEY and SMNVEV (reference sequence). The CDR3 has 14 residues. CDR3 sequence: CASKMRSPSYEQYF. CDR3 nucleotide sequence: TGTGCCAGCAAAATGCGGTCCCCCTCCTACGAGCAGTACTTC.

This clonotype came up a few times. The chain carries TRBV7-2 and TRBJ2-7; TRBD2 matches at 10 bases. CDR3 length: 16 amino acids. CDR1 is SGHTA, CDR2 FQGNSA, per germline. V was pared by 1 base and J by 2 bases, with 5 bases of the junction left unmatched. The CDR3 bases are TGTGCCAGCAGCTTAGAAAGGACTAGCGGAACCTACGAGCAGTACTTC. It encodes CASSLERTSGTYEQYF. Full variable domain (remainder filled in from reference TRBV7-2 and TRBJ2-7): GAGVSQSPSNKVTEKGKDVELRCDPISGHTALYWYRQSLGQGLEFLIYFQGNSAPDKSGLPSDRFSAERTGGSVSTLTIQRTQQEDSAVYLCASSLERTSGTYEQYFGPGTRLTVT.

The chain links TRBV7-3 to TRBJ2-7; no clear D gene. V was clipped by 2 bases and J by 1 base, with 9 bases between them. Germline assignment: CDR1 SGHTA and CDR2 FQGTGA. This CDR3 comprises 14 residues. The CDR3 DNA is TGTGCCAGCAGCTTAGATTCAGTGTCCTACGAGCAGTACTTC. This gives the protein CASSLDSVSYEQYF.

The chain employs TRBV29-1 and TRBJ2-2; tentative D call: TRBD2 (5 bases). CDR3 length: 13 residues. CDR1 is SQVTM and CDR2 is ANQGSEA in the germline V gene. CDR3 coding DNA: TGCACCGGGGTTGAATGGTCGGGCGGGGAGCTGTTTTTT. It encodes CTGVEWSGGELFF.

This clonotype was seen at least ten times. This rearrangement joins TRBV29-1 to TRBJ1-3; D gene uncertain. V gave up 4 bases and J gave up 0 bases, with 7 bases separating them. Germline-derived CDR1 and CDR2 are SQVTM and ANQGSEA. The CDR3 length is 13 residues. The CDR3 bases are TGCAGCGTTGCAGAGAGCTCTGGAAACACCATATATTTT. This encodes CSVAESSGNTIYF.

This clonotype was counted ten times or more. Written as DNA, the CDR3 is TGCGCCAGCAGCTTGGTAACTGGGGCCAACGTCCTGACTTTC. Its protein is CASSLVTGANVLTF. The chain has TRBV5-1 and TRBJ2-6; no firm D call. This CDR3 spans 14 amino acids. Germline CDR1 is SGHRS and CDR2 is YFSETQ. The V gene lost 0 bases and the J gene lost 2 bases, with 3 bases spanning the gap.

About this clonotype itself: Germline is not matched at one junction end, which may reflect a read error. The genes are TRBV5-1 and TRBJ2-5; maybe TRBD1 (6 bases). Germline V gene sequence: CDR1 SGHRS, CDR2 YFSETQ. This CDR3 contains 14 residues. DNA of the CDR3: TGCGTCAGCAGCTTAATGACAGGCCAAGAGACCCAGTACTTC. Its protein is CVSSLMTGQETQYF.

The chain recombines TRBV6-2 or TRBV6-3 with TRBJ2-7; 9 bases fit TRBD1. The germline V gene has CDR1 MNHEY and CDR2 SVGEGT. This CDR3 spans 15 amino acids. Losses at the gene ends were 7 bases for V and 3 bases for J; bases not matched to a gene: 10. This CDR3 is CASTSSGTGLYEQYF. CDR3 sequence (DNA): TGTGCCAGCACCTCAAGTGGGACAGGGCTCTACGAGCAGTACTTC.

To note about this clonotype: A read error may produce the germline difference seen at one junction end. This chain joins TRBV5-1 and TRBJ2-3; 11 nucleotides agree with TRBD2. The V gene's germline CDR1 is SGHRS and CDR2 YFSETQ. CDR3 length: 16 amino acids. The CDR3 coding sequence is TGCACCAGCAGCTCCGGGCTAGCGGGGGGTACAGATACGCAGTATTTT. Encoded protein: CTSSSGLAGGTDTQYF.

This clonotype was counted between two and nine times. This chain links TRBV12-3 or TRBV12-4 with TRBJ1-2, with D unresolved. CDR3 size: 15 residues. V was cut by 6 bases and J by 8 bases, with 22 bases left in between. The CDR3 nucleotides read TGTGCCAGCAGCCCCTCTGGAGCTCCAAGGGAAGGCTACACCTTC. As protein: CASSPSGAPREGYTF.

This clonotype was found many times. The chain has TRBV12-3 or TRBV12-4 and TRBJ2-3; D is ambiguous. CDR3 length: 12 residues. Trimming left V 5 bases short and J 6 bases short, with 9 bases between. The chain's CDR3 is CASSPPLDTQYF. The CDR3 coding sequence is TGTGCCAGCAGTCCCCCTTTGGATACGCAGTATTTT.

This clonotype was recorded at least ten times. V is TRBV12-3 or TRBV12-4 and J is TRBJ2-7; a weak D match, TRBD2 (6 bases). This CDR3 is 13 amino acids long. The V end lost 7 bases, the J end lost 7 bases, and 17 bases lay between the germline ends. The CDR3 bases are TGTGCCAGCACGTACCAACGGGGGTTTGAGCAGTACTTC. It codes for CASTYQRGFEQYF.

The chain uses TRBV5-1 and TRBJ2-7; 10 bases line up with TRBD1. V dropped 4 bases and J dropped 1; count of bases not matched to a gene: 5. This CDR3 is built from 15 residues. Germline V lookup: CDR1 SGHRS, CDR2 YFSETQ. CDR3: CASSNRDRGSYEQYF. CDR3 sequence (DNA): TGCGCCAGCAGCAACCGGGACAGGGGTTCCTACGAGCAGTACTTC.

CDR3: CASSGTAKNIQYF. The CDR3 nucleotides read TGTGCCAGCTCCGGGACAGCCAAAAACATTCAGTACTTC. This chain links TRBV6-2 or TRBV6-3 with TRBJ2-4; D may be TRBD1 or TRBD2 (5 bases each). V was trimmed by 8 bases and J by 0 bases, leaving 8 bases between them. The CDR3 runs 13 residues. Germline CDR1 is MNHEY and CDR2 is SVGEGT.

This clonotype occurred a few times. The rearrangement joins TRBV28 to TRBJ2-2; possible D gene TRBD2, 5 bases. Trimming removed 2 bases from V and 3 bases from J, with 10 bases in between. The CDR3 loop spans 15 amino acids. The germline V gene has CDR1 MDHEN and CDR2 SYDVKM. For the CDR3, the DNA is TGTGCCAGCAGTTTAACGTCTAGCCACACCGGGGAGCTGTTTTTT. It encodes CASSLTSSHTGELFF.

The chain employs TRBV12-3 or TRBV12-4 and TRBJ2-1; D is possibly TRBD2 (6 bases). V was cut by 4 bases and J by 4 bases, with 11 bases left in between. The length of the CDR3 is 14 residues. CDR3 sequence: CASSSGGVYNEQFF. CDR3 DNA sequence: TGTGCCAGCAGTTCGGGCGGGGTTTACAATGAGCAGTTCTTC.

The chain recombines TRBV20-1 with TRBJ2-1; 7 nucleotides align to TRBD1. The V segment lost 0 bases and the J segment 5 bases; nucleotides outside the gene matches: 7. Germline V gene data show CDR1 as DFQATT and CDR2 as SNEGSKA (reference sequence). CDR3 length: 15 residues. CDR3 nucleotides: TGCAGTGCTAGAGATCAGGGGACAGTAAACAATGAGCAGTTCTTC. Its translation: CSARDQGTVNNEQFF.

The chain employs TRBV20-1 and TRBJ2-3, with TRBD2 matching 10 bases. The CDR3 has 15 amino acids. CDR1 and CDR2 (germline): DFQATT, SNEGSKA (reference sequence). After removal of 1 base from V and 3 bases from J, the junction contained 4 bases not matched to a gene. In DNA, the CDR3 is TGCAGTGCTAGAGTGGGTAGCGGGAGGACAGATACGCAGTATTTT. It specifies CSARVGSGRTDTQYF.